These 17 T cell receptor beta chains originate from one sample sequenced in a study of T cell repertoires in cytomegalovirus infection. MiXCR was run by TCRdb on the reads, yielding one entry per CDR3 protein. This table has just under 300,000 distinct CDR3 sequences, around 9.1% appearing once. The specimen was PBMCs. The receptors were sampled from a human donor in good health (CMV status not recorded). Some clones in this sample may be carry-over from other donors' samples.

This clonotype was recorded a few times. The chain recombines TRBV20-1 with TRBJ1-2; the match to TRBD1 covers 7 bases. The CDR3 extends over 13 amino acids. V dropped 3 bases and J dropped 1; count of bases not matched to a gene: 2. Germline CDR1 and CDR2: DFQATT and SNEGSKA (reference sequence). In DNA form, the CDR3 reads TGCAGTGCTAGGGGACAGATTAACTATGGCTACACCTTC. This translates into CSARGQINYGYTF.

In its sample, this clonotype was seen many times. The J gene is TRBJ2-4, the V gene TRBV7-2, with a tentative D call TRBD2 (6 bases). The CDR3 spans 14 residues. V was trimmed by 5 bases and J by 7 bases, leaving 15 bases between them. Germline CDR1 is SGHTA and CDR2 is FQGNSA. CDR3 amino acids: CASSPPSGGNIQYF. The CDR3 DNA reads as TGTGCCAGCAGCCCTCCTTCCGGGGGTAACATTCAGTACTTC.

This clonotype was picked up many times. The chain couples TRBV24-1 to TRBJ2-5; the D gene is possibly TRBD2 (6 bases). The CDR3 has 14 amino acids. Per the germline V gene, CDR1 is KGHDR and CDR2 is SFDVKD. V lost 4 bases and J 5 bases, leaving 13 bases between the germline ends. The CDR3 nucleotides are TGTGCCACCAGTGAAACCGGGACTCGGGAGACCCAGTACTTC. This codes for CATSETGTRETQYF.

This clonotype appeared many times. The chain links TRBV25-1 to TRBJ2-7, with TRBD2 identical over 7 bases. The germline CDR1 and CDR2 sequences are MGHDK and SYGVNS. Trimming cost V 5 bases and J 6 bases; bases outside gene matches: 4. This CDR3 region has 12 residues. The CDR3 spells CASSRGVGEQYF. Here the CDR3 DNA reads TGTGCCAGCAGTCGGGGGGTGGGCGAGCAGTACTTC.

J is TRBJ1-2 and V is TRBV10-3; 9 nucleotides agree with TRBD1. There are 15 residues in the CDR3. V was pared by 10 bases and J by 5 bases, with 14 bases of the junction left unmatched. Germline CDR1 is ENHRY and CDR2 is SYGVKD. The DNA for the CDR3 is TGTGCCACCAGACTCCAAACAGGGGGCCCATATGGCTACACCTTC. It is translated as CATRLQTGGPYGYTF.

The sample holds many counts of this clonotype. CDR3 in amino acids: CASSYSSRGGYEQYV. CDR3 nucleotides: TGTGCCAGCAGTTACTCAAGTCGGGGAGGATACGAGCAGTACGTC. This sequence joins TRBV6-6 and TRBJ2-7; the D gene is possibly TRBD2 (6 bases). This CDR3 comprises 15 residues. Germline V gives CDR1 MNHNY, CDR2 SVGAGI (reference sequence). Trimming removed 0 bases from V and 4 bases from J, with 13 bases in between.

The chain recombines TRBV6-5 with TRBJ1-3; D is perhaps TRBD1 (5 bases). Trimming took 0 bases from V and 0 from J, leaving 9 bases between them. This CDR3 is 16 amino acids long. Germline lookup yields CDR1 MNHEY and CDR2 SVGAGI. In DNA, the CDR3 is TGTGCCAGCAGTTACTCGGGACGCGGCTCTGGAAACACCATATATTTT. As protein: CASSYSGRGSGNTIYF.

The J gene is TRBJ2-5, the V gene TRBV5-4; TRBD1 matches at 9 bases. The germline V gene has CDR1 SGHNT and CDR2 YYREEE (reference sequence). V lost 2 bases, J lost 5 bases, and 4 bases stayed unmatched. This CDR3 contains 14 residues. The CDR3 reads CASSFTGGAETQYF. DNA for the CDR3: TGTGCCAGCAGCTTCACAGGGGGCGCGGAGACCCAGTACTTC. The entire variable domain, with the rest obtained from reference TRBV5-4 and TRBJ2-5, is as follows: ETGVTQSPTHLIKTRGQQVTLRCSSQSGHNTVSWYQQALGQGPQFIFQYYREEENGRGNFPPRFSGLQFPNYSSELNVNALELDDSALYLCASSFTGGAETQYFGPGTRLLVL.

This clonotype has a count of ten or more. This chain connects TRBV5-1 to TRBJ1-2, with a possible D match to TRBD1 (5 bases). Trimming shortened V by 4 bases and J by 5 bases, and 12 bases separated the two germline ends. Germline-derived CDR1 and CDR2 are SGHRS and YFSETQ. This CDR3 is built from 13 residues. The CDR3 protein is CASSAGTMYGYTF. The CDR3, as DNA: TGCGCCAGCAGCGCCGGGACCATGTATGGCTACACCTTC.

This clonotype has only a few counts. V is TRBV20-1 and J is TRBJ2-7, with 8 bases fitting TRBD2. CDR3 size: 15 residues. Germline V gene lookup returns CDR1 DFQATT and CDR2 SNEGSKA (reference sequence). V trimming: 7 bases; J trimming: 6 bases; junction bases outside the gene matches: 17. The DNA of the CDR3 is TGCAGTGGAAAGAGTGGCGGGGGGTTCGGGGGCGAGCAGTACTTC. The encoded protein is CSGKSGGGFGGEQYF.

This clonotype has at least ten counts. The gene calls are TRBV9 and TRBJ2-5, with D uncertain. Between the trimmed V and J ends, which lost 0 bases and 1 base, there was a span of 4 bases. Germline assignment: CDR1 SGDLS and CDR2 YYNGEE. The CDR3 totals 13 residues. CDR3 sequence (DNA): TGTGCCAGCAGCGTAGGGCCCCAAGAGACCCAGTACTTC. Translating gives CASSVGPQETQYF. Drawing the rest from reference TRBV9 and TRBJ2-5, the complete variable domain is DSGVTQTPKHLITATGQRVTLRCSPRSGDLSVYWYQQSLDQGLQFLIQYYNGEERAKGNILERFSAQQFPDLHSELNLSSLELGDSALYFCASSVGPQETQYFGPGTRLLVL.

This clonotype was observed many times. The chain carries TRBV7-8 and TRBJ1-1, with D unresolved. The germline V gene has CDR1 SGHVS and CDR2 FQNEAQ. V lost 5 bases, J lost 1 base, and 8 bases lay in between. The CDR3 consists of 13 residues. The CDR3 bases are TGTGCCAGCAGCCCCCCGGGGAACACTGAAGCTTTCTTT. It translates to CASSPPGNTEAFF. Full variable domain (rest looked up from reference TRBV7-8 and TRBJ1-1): GAGVSQSPRYKVAKRGQDVALRCDPISGHVSLFWYQQALGQGPEFLTYFQNEAQLDKSGLPSDRFFAERPEGSVSTLKIQRTQQEDSAVYLCASSPPGNTEAFFGQGTRLTVV.

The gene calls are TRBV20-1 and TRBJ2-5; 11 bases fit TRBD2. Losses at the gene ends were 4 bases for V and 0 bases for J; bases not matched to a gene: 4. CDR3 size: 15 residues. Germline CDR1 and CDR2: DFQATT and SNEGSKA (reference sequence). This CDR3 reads CSAIPSGGYQETQYF. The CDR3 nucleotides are TGCAGTGCTATTCCTAGCGGGGGGTACCAAGAGACCCAGTACTTC.

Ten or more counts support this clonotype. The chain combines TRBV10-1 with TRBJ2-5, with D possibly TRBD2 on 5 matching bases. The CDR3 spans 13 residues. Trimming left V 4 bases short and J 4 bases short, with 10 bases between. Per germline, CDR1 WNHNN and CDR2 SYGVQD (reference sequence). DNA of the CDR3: TGCGCCAGCAGTGGGACTGGCCGAGAGACCCAGTACTTC. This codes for CASSGTGRETQYF.

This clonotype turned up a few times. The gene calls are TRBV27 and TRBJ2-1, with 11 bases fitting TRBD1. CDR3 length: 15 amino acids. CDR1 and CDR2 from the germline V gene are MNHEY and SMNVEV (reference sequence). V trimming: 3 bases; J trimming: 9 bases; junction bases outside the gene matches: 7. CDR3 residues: CASSFGQGAYSEQFF. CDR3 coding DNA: TGTGCCAGCAGTTTCGGACAGGGGGCATATAGTGAGCAGTTCTTC.

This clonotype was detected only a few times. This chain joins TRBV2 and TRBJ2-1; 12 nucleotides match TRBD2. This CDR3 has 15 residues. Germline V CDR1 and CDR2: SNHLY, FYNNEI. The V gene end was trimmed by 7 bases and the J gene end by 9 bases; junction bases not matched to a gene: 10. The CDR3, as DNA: TGTGCCAGCACTACTAGCGGGGGGCCACGGGCTGAGCAGTTCTTC. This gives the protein CASTTSGGPRAEQFF.

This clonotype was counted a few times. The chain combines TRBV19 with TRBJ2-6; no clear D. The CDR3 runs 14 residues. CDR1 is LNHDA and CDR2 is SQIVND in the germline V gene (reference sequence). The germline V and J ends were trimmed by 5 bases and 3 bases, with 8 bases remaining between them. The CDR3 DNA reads TGTGCCAGTAGTTTAAGCTTTGGGGCCAACGTCCTGACTTTC. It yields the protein CASSLSFGANVLTF.